Listed here are 21 T cell receptor beta chains from one sample, sequenced in a study of beta chain features in type 1 diabetes. These receptors have no known antigen. Study results and caveats: People with Type 1 diabetes carried modestly yet significantly shorter TCRB CDR3s in all four CD4+ subsets.

Reverse transcription of all isolated RNA meant that expressed TCRB transcripts were sequenced. This table comes from immunoSEQ multiplex PCR, and its TCRdb copy is limited to in-frame clones, with some not included. This sample has roughly 730,000 clones, with roughly 12% found just once. What was sequenced was naive CD4+ T cells from blood. All receptors come from a man aged 18 to 29 with type 1 diabetes.

This clone has a handful of counts. V and J are TRBV6-1 and TRBJ2-5; 9 bases map to TRBD2. CDR3 length equals 17 residues. Unmatched junction bases numbered 13, after V lost 3 bases and J lost 5 bases. In germline, CDR1 is MNHNS, CDR2 SASEGT. The CDR3 DNA is TGTGCCAGCAGTGATGCCAGCGGGGGGACCTTCGGGGAGACCCAGTACTTC. This gives the protein CASSDASGGTFGETQYF.

This rearrangement joins TRBV30 to TRBJ1-3; D unresolved. V was shortened by 8 bases and J by 4 bases, with 15 bases between the two germline ends. The CDR3 has 13 amino acids. Germline loops: CDR1 GTSNPN, CDR2 SVGIG (reference sequence). In nucleotides, the CDR3 is TGTGCCCAACAAGGGATCGGGGGAAACACCATATATTTT. This sequence encodes CAQQGIGGNTIYF.

The genes are TRBV7-9 and TRBJ1-5; a weak D match, TRBD1 (6 bases). Germline CDR1 SEHNR, CDR2 FQNEAQ (reference sequence). CDR3 length: 15 residues. V gave up 5 bases and J gave up 0 bases, with 11 bases separating them. The CDR3, as DNA: TGTGCCAGCAGCCCCCTGGACAGTAGCAATCAGCCCCAGCATTTT. It codes for CASSPLDSSNQPQHF.

This clone was observed a few times. This sequence joins TRBV28 and TRBJ2-2; a weak D match, TRBD2 (5 bases). Between the trimmed V and J ends, which lost 5 bases and 3 bases, there was a span of 13 bases. Germline assignment: CDR1 MDHEN and CDR2 SYDVKM. This CDR3 is 15 amino acids long. The CDR3 bases are TGTGCCAGCAGTCCCATGCGGGCGCACACCGGGGAGCTGTTTTTT. Translated: CASSPMRAHTGELFF. The full variable domain, rest sourced from reference TRBV28 and TRBJ2-2, is DVKVTQSSRYLVKRTGEKVFLECVQDMDHENMFWYRQDPGLGLRLIYFSYDVKMKEKGDIPEGYSVSREKKERFSLILESASTNQTSMYLCASSPMRAHTGELFFGEGSRLTVL.

The chain uses TRBV10-3 and TRBJ1-2; 9 nucleotides agree with TRBD1. Per the germline V gene, CDR1 is ENHRY and CDR2 is SYGVKD. Trimming cost V 0 bases and J 7 bases; bases outside gene matches: 6. The CDR3 extends over 15 amino acids. CDR3 in DNA: TGTGCCATCAGTGAGTCGAGCGGGACAGGGTCTGGCTACACCTTC. It codes for CAISESSGTGSGYTF.

V and J are TRBV10-3 and TRBJ1-2; 10 bases match TRBD1. CDR1 is ENHRY and CDR2 is SYGVKD in the germline V gene. V lost 10 bases and J lost 5; bases outside the gene matches: 10. The CDR3 spans 14 residues. CDR3 bases: TGTGCCACCCGGGACAGGGGATTTCAGTATGGCTACACCTTC. Translating gives CATRDRGFQYGYTF.

In its sample, this clone was seen a few times. This rearrangement joins TRBV30 to TRBJ1-1; 8 bases match TRBD1. Unmatched junction bases numbered 10, after V lost 7 bases and J lost 6 bases. The CDR3 covers 13 residues. CDR1 and CDR2 from the germline V gene are GTSNPN and SVGIG (reference sequence). The CDR3 loop reads CASERQGAAEAFF. The CDR3 region has the DNA TGTGCCTCTGAGAGGCAGGGGGCCGCTGAAGCTTTCTTT.

This clone was counted a few times. V is TRBV7-9 and J is TRBJ1-5, with a possible D match to TRBD1 (5 bases). Trimming took 5 bases from V and 4 from J, leaving 18 bases between them. Germline V gene lookup returns CDR1 SEHNR and CDR2 FQNEAQ (reference sequence). This CDR3 spans 16 amino acids. CDR3 in amino acids: CASSPDGAGNNQPQHF. In DNA form, the CDR3 reads TGTGCCAGCAGCCCGGATGGCGCAGGGAATAATCAGCCCCAGCATTTT. Looking up the rest from reference TRBV7-9 and TRBJ1-5 gives the full variable domain: DTGVSQNPRHKITKRGQNVTFRCDPISEHNRLYWYRQTLGQGPEFLTYFQNEAQLEKSRLLSDRFSAERPKGSFSTLEIQRTEQGDSAMYLCASSPDGAGNNQPQHFGDGTRLSIL.

There are a few counts of this clone. The chain is built from TRBV27 and TRBJ1-6, with D possibly being TRBD1 (5 bases). CDR1 and CDR2 (germline): MNHEY, SMNVEV (reference sequence). V was shortened by 3 bases and J by 9 bases, with 9 bases between the two germline ends. This CDR3 contains 13 residues. The CDR3 DNA is TGTGCCAGCAGTTTCCAGAGGGGTTCACCCCTCCACTTT. It translates to CASSFQRGSPLHF.

In this sample, this clone turned up a few times. The V and J genes are TRBV29-1 and TRBJ2-5; 9 bases agree with TRBD1. Trimming took 7 bases from V and 5 from J; bases not matched to a gene: 8. The CDR3 has 13 residues. Per the germline V gene, CDR1 is SQVTM and CDR2 is ANQGSEA. CDR3 DNA sequence: TGCAGCGCCGGACAGGGGATAGGCGAGACCCAGTACTTC. Protein: CSAGQGIGETQYF.

This chain links TRBV27 with TRBJ2-4, with D possibly TRBD2 on 6 matching bases. The V and J ends lost 1 base and 0 bases respectively, with 10 bases between them. Germline V gene data show CDR1 as MNHEY and CDR2 as SMNVEV (reference sequence). This CDR3 region has 16 residues. The DNA for the CDR3 is TGTGCCAGCAGTTTATTGCGGGGACTAGCCAAAAACATTCAGTACTTC. Its protein is CASSLLRGLAKNIQYF.

V gene TRBV4-1 combines with J gene TRBJ2-7, with 7 bases identical to TRBD1. V lost 1 base and J lost 0; bases outside the gene matches: 3. The CDR3 length is 15 residues. In germline, CDR1 is MGHRA, CDR2 YSYEKL. In DNA, the CDR3 is TGCGCCAGCAGCCAAGTTGGGGACAGCTCCTACGAGCAGTACTTC. It codes for CASSQVGDSSYEQYF.

The V gene is TRBV30, the J gene TRBJ1-4; no definite D call. Germline V gives CDR1 GTSNPN, CDR2 SVGIG (reference sequence). The V end lost 8 bases, the J end lost 5 bases, and 15 bases lay between the germline ends. This CDR3 contains 13 residues. The CDR3 coding sequence is TGTGCCGGATTCAGGTCGCCCAATGAAAAACTGTTTTTT. Translation gives CAGFRSPNEKLFF.

This clone was recorded a few times. V is TRBV28 and J is TRBJ2-3; D may correspond to TRBD1 or TRBD2 (6 bases each). Trimming stripped 5 bases from V and 2 bases from J, with 14 bases between. Germline CDR1 reads MDHEN; CDR2 reads SYDVKM. This CDR3 comprises 15 residues. The CDR3 nucleotides are TGTGCCAGCAGTCCCTCGGAGGGGGTCACAGATACGCAGTATTTT. Residues: CASSPSEGVTDTQYF.

The sample holds a few counts of this clone. This chain connects TRBV2 to TRBJ2-6; no reliable D call. The CDR3 contains 13 residues. With 8 bases removed from V and 0 bases from J, the gap between germline ends came to 5 bases. From germline, CDR1 is SNHLY and CDR2 FYNNEI. CDR3 sequence (DNA): TGTGCCAGCGTCACCTCTGGGGCCAACGTCCTGACTTTC. Translating it yields CASVTSGANVLTF.

This clone was seen more than once but under ten times. This rearrangement joins TRBV29-1 to TRBJ1-2; D remains unclear. Germline V gene data show CDR1 as SQVTM and CDR2 as ANQGSEA. With 7 bases removed from V and 4 bases from J, the gap between germline ends came to 16 bases. The CDR3 covers 13 residues. The chain's CDR3 is CSAPRGLGYGYTF. The CDR3 coding sequence is TGCAGCGCGCCGCGGGGATTGGGCTATGGCTACACCTTC.

This clone turned up a few times. The chain carries TRBV19 and TRBJ1-2; D might be TRBD1 (6 bases). Germline CDR1 and CDR2: LNHDA and SQIVND (reference sequence). CDR3 length: 14 residues. V was pared by 6 bases and J by 4 bases, with 15 bases between. The chain's CDR3 is CASSPAQGPYGYTF. CDR3 DNA: TGTGCCAGTAGCCCTGCACAGGGACCCTATGGCTACACCTTC. Full variable domain (rest looked up from reference TRBV19 and TRBJ1-2): DGGITQSPKYLFRKEGQNVTLSCEQNLNHDAMYWYRQDPGQGLRLIYYSQIVNDFQKGDIAEGYSVSREKKESFPLTVTSAQKNPTAFYLCASSPAQGPYGYTFGSGTRLTVV.

This rearrangement joins TRBV27 to TRBJ1-1; possibly TRBD1 for D (6 bases). Germline loops: CDR1 MNHEY, CDR2 SMNVEV (reference sequence). There are 13 residues in the CDR3. Trimming pared 2 bases from V and 5 bases from J, leaving 9 bases between. The CDR3 here is CASSLLGGTEAFF. Here the CDR3 DNA reads TGTGCCAGCAGTTTACTAGGGGGAACTGAAGCTTTCTTT.

This rearrangement joins TRBV5-1 to TRBJ1-1, with a tentative D call TRBD1 (6 bases). Trimming left V 2 bases short and J 11 bases short, with 13 bases between. CDR3 length: 12 residues. Per germline, CDR1 SGHRS and CDR2 YFSETQ. The CDR3 loop reads CASSFRGVPAFF. The CDR3 DNA follows: TGCGCCAGCAGCTTTAGGGGGGTACCCGCTTTCTTT.

This clone has only a few counts. Germline and junction disagree at one end, which may indicate a read error. The CDR3 reads CASSLGAVGQETQYF. The CDR3 DNA sequence: TGTGCTAGCAGCTTGGGGGCGGTTGGGCAGGAGACCCAGTACTTC. The V gene is TRBV7-7, the J gene TRBJ2-5; weak D call: TRBD1 (6 bases). From germline, CDR1 is SSHAT and CDR2 FNYEAQ (reference sequence). The CDR3 sequence is 15 residues long.

The rearrangement joins TRBV29-1 to TRBJ1-1; D ambiguous. V lost 4 bases and J lost 0, with 6 bases in between. This CDR3 region has 12 residues. The germline CDR1 and CDR2 sequences are SQVTM and ANQGSEA. The CDR3 spells CSVAQLNTEAFF. DNA for the CDR3: TGCAGCGTTGCACAGCTGAACACTGAAGCTTTCTTT.